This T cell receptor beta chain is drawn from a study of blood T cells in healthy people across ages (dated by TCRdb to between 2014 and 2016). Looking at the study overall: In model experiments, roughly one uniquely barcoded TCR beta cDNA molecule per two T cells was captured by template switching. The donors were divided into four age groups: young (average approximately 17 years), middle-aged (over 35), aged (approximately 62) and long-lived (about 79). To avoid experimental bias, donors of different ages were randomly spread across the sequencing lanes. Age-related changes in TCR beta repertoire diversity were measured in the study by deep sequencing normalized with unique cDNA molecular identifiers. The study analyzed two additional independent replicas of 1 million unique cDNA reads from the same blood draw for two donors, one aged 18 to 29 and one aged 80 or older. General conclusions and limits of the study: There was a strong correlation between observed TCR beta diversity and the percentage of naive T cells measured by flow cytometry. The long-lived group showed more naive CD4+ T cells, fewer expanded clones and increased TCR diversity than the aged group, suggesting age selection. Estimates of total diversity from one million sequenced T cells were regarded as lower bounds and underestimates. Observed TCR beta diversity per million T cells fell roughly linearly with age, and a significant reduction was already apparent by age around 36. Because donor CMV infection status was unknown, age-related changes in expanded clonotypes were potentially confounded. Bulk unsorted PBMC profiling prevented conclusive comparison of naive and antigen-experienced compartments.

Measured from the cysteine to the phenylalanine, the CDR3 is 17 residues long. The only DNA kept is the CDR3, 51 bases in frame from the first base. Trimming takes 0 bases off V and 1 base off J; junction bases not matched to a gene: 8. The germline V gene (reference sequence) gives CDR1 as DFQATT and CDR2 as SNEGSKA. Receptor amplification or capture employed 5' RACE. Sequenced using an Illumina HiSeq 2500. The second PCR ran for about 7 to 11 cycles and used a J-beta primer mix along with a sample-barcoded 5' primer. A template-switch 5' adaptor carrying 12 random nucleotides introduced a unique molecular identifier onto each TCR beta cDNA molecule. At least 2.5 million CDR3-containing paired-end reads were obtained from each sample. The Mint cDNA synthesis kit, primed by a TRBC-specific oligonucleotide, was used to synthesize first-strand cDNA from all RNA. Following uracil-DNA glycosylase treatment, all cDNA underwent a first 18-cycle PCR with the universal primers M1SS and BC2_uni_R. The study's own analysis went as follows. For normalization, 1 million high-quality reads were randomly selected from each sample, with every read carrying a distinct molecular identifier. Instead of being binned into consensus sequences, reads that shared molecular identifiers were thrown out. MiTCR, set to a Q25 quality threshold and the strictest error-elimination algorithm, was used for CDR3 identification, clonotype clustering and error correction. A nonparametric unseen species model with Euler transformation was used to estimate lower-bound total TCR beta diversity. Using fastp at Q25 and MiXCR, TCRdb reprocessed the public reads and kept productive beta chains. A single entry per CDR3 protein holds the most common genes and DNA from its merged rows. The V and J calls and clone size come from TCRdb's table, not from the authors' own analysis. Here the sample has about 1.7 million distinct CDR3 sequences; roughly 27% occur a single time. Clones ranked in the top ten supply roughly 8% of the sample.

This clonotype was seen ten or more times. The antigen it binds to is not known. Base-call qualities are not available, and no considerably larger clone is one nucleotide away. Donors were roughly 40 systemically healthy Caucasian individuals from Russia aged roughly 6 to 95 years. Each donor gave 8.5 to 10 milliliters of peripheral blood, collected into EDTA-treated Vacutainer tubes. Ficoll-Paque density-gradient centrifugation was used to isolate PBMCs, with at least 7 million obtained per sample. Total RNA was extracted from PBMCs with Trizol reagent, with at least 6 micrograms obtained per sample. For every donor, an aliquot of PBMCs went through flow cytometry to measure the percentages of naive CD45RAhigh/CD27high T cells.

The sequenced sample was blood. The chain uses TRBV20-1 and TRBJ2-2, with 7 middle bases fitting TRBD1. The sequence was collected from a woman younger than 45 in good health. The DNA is TGCAGTGCTAGAGAATGGGGCCGACAGGGGAACACCGGGGAGCTGTTTTTT. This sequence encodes CSAREWGRQGNTGELFF.